Presented here are 7 T cell receptor beta chains from one specimen sequenced in a study of cytomegalovirus exposure and HLA in healthy donors. Both 60 Vbeta primers and 13 Jbeta primers went into the PCR. Only in-frame clones appear in the TCRdb table, and some are missing; sequencing was by immunoSEQ multiplex PCR. The data hold roughly 73,000 clones, with 75% to 85% observed a single time. The source material was PBMCs. The receptors were gathered from a middle-aged man in good health and CMV-seronegative.

V gene TRBV5-6 combines with J gene TRBJ2-5, with D possibly TRBD1 on 6 matching bases. The CDR3 is made up of 16 amino acids. CDR1 and CDR2 from the germline V gene are SGHDT and YYEEEE. The V gene lost 6 bases and the J gene lost 0 bases, with 18 bases spanning the gap. CDR3 region: CASTTGPGEYQETQYF. DNA for the CDR3: TGTGCCAGCACCACAGGCCCAGGGGAATACCAAGAGACCCAGTACTTC.

The table lists this clone with a count of one. J is TRBJ1-1 and V is TRBV7-2; D is unresolved. Germline V gives CDR1 SGHTA, CDR2 FQGNSA. Trimming cost V 1 base and J 0 bases, with 6 bases left between them. The CDR3 totals 14 residues. This chain's CDR3 is CASSLVAVNTEAFF. The CDR3 DNA follows: TGTGCCAGCAGCTTAGTTGCGGTGAACACTGAAGCTTTCTTT. The entire variable domain, with the rest obtained from reference TRBV7-2 and TRBJ1-1, is as follows: GAGVSQSPSNKVTEKGKDVELRCDPISGHTALYWYRQSLGQGLEFLIYFQGNSAPDKSGLPSDRFSAERTGGSVSTLTIQRTQQEDSAVYLCASSLVAVNTEAFFGQGTRLTVV.

The genes are TRBV4-1 and TRBJ1-4, with a weak D call TRBD1 (5 bases). V lost 0 bases, J lost 8 bases, and 19 bases lay in between. CDR3 length equals 17 residues. Germline CDR1 and CDR2: MGHRA and YSYEKL. The CDR3 DNA reads as TGCGCCAGCAGCCAAGATTATTTGGGAGGGGCTGGGGAAAAACTGTTTTTT. Amino acids: CASSQDYLGGAGEKLFF.

The CDR3 nucleotides are TGTGCCAGCAGCCTCCTGGCCGGGGATGGAGGGCTGTTTTTT. Amino acid sequence: CASSLLAGDGGLFF. This chain uses TRBV27 with TRBJ1-4; no clear D. The CDR3 totals 14 residues. Trimming took 6 bases from V and 14 from J, leaving 22 bases between them. The germline V gene has CDR1 MNHEY and CDR2 SMNVEV (reference sequence).

The chain couples TRBV19 to TRBJ1-2, with 8 nucleotides matching TRBD1. Germline values: CDR1 LNHDA, CDR2 SQIVND (reference sequence). V was clipped by 5 bases and J by 2 bases; unmatched bases: 4. This CDR3 is built from 14 residues. CDR3 sequence reads: CASSEYRGNYGYTF. The CDR3 DNA is TGTGCCAGTAGTGAATACAGGGGGAACTATGGCTACACCTTC.

The J gene is TRBJ2-5, the V gene TRBV5-4; 9 bases line up with TRBD1. The V segment lost 0 bases and the J segment 2 bases; nucleotides outside the gene matches: 2. Looked up from germline, CDR1 is SGHNT and CDR2 is YYREEE (reference sequence). The CDR3 contains 15 residues. CDR3 in amino acids: CASSLVGQGQETQYF. CDR3 nucleotide sequence: TGTGCCAGCAGCTTGGTCGGACAGGGGCAAGAGACCCAGTACTTC. The full variable domain, with the rest looked up from reference TRBV5-4 and TRBJ2-5, is ETGVTQSPTHLIKTRGQQVTLRCSSQSGHNTVSWYQQALGQGPQFIFQYYREEENGRGNFPPRFSGLQFPNYSSELNVNALELDDSALYLCASSLVGQGQETQYFGPGTRLLVL.

The chain joins TRBV5-1 to TRBJ1-5, with D possibly being TRBD1 (6 bases). The germline V gene encodes CDR1 SGHRS and CDR2 YFSETQ. CDR3 length: 14 residues. V gave up 0 bases and J gave up 6 bases, with 10 bases separating them. As DNA, the CDR3 is TGCGCCAGCAGCTTGGAGGGGGAGGGTCAGCCCCAGCATTTT. This translates into CASSLEGEGQPQHF.